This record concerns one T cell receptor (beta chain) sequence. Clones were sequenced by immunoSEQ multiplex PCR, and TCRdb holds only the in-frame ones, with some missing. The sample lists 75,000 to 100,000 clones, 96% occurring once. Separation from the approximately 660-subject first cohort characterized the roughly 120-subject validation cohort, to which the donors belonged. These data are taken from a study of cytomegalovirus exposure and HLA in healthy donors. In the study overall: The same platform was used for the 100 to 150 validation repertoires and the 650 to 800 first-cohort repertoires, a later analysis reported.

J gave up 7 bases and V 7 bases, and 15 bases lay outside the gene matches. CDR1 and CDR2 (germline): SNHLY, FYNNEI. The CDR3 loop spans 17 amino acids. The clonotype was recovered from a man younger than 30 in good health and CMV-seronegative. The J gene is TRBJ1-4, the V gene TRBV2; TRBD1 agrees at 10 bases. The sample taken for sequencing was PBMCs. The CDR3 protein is CASTSLRRDRGAEKLFF. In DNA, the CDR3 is TGTGCCAGCACTAGTTTGCGACGGGACAGGGGCGCTGAAAAACTGTTTTTT.